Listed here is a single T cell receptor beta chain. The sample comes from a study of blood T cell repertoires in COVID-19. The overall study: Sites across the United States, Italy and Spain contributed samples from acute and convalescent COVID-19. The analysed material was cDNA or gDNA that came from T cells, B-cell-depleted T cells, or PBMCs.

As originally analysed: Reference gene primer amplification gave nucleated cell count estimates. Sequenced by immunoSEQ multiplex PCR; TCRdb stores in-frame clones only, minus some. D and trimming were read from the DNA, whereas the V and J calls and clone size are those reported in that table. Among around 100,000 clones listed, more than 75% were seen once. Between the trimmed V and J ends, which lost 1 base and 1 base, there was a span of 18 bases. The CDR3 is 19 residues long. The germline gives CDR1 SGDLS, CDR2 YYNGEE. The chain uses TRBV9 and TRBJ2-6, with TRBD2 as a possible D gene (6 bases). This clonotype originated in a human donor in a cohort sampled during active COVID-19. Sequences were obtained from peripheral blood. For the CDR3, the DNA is TGTGCCAGCAGCGTATTCGGTGGCGTTGCGGGATCTGGGGCCAACGTCCTGACTTTC. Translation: CASSVFGGVAGSGANVLTF.